This TCR beta chain was captured in a study of blood T cells in healthy people across ages. With a J-beta primer mix and a sample-barcoded 5' primer, a second PCR ran about 7 to 11 cycles. TCRdb re-derived calls from the 5' RACE reads in MiXCR, one entry per CDR3 protein. The sample has 630,000 or so distinct CDR3 sequences; roughly 31% are singletons. The J segment lost 6 bases and the V segment lost 4 bases, leaving 7 bases of the junction unmatched. The CDR3 runs to 14 residues. Germline V gives CDR1 SGHRS, CDR2 YFSETQ. Only a few counts were recorded for this clonotype. The rearrangement uses TRBV5-1 and TRBJ2-1, with 7 bases identical to TRBD1. This TCR derives from a woman older than 75 in good health. Sequenced material: blood. DNA of the CDR3: TGCGCCAGCAGCAAGACAGGGTTCGGCAATGAGCAGTTCTTC. Residues: CASSKTGFGNEQFF.